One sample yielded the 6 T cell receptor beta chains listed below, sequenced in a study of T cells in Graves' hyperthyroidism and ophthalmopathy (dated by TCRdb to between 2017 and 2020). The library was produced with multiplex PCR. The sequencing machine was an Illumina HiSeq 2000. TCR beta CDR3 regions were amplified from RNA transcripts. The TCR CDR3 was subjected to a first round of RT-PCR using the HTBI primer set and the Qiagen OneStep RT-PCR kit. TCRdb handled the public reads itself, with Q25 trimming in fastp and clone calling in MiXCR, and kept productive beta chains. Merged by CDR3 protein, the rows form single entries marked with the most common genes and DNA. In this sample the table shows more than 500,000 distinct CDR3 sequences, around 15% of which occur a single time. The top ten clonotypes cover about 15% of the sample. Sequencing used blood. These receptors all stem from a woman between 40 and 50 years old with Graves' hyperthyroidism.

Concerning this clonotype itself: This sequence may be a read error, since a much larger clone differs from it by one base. The CDR3 nucleotides are TGCGGTGCTAGAGAGGGTAGCGTCCGCACAGATACGCAGTATTTT. Residues: CGAREGSVRTDTQYF. The rearrangement links TRBV20-1 to TRBJ2-3, with D perhaps TRBD2 (5 bases). The germline gives CDR1 DFQATT, CDR2 SNEGSKA (reference sequence). CDR3 size: 15 residues.

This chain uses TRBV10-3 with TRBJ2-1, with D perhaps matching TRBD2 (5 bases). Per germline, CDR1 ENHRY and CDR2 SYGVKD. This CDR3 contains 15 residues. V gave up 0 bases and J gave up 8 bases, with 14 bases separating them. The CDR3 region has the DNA TGTGCCATCAGTGAGTCGCGCGGGCCCGGGGATGAGCAGTTCTTC. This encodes CAISESRGPGDEQFF.

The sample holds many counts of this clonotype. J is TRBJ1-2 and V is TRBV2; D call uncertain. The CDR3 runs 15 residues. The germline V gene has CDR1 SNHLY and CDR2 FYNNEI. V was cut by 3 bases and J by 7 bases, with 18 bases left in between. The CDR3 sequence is CASSEVGRNLGGYTF. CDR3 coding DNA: TGTGCCAGCAGTGAGGTCGGCCGCAATCTTGGTGGCTACACCTTC.

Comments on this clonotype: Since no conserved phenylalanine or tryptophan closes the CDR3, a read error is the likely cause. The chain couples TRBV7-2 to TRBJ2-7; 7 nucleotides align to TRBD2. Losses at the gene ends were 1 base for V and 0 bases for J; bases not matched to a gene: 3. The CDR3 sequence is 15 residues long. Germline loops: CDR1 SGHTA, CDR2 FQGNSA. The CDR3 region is CASSLGGGSSYEQYS. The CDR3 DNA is TGTGCCAGCAGCTTAGGGGGCGGGAGCTCCTACGAGCAGTACTCC.

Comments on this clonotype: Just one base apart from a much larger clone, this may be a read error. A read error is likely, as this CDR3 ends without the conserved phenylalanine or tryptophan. The CDR3 spells CASSLFADYGYTL. DNA of the CDR3: TGTGCCAGCAGTTTATTTGCGGACTATGGCTACACCCTC. V and J are TRBV28 and TRBJ1-2; D remains unclear. The CDR3 covers 13 residues. V was shortened by 1 base and J by 3 bases, with 6 bases between the two germline ends. From germline, CDR1 is MDHEN and CDR2 SYDVKM.

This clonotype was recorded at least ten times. CDR3 sequence: CAWAGVRTGTPEAFF. CDR3 bases: TGTGCCTGGGCAGGGGTCCGGACAGGGACCCCTGAAGCTTTCTTT. The chain recombines TRBV30 with TRBJ1-1; TRBD1 agrees at 8 bases. This CDR3 region has 15 residues. V gave up 5 bases and J gave up 6 bases; unmatched junction bases: 14. Germline CDR1 reads GTSNPN; CDR2 reads SVGIG (reference sequence).